The 23 T cell receptor beta chains reported below all come from one sample, sequenced in a study of T-cell memory formation after mild COVID-19. MiXCR, run by TCRdb on the 5' RACE reads, gives a single entry per CDR3 protein. The sample shows about 600,000 distinct CDR3 sequences, about 20% of them seen only once. Sequencing input: PBMCs or a T cell subset sorted from them (not recorded which). The receptors originated from an adult woman who had mild COVID-19 (a few samples of this study predate the infection). Cell type and time point are not known.

V gene TRBV6-6 combines with J gene TRBJ2-3; TRBD2 agrees at 8 bases. V shed 5 bases and J 1 base; nucleotides not matched to a gene: 8. CDR1 is MNHNY and CDR2 is SVGAGI in the germline V gene (reference sequence). This CDR3 is built from 16 residues. The CDR3 reads CASSPPRAGGTDTQYF. The CDR3, as DNA: TGTGCCAGCAGTCCGCCTCGAGCGGGAGGCACAGATACGCAGTATTTT.

This clonotype has just a few counts. The rearrangement links TRBV12-3 or TRBV12-4 to TRBJ2-5; TRBD2 aligns across 7 bases. The CDR3 extends over 15 amino acids. The junction had 10 bases not matched to a gene; V was cut back by 5 bases and J by 4 bases. The CDR3 loop reads CASSPRTSLGETQYF. The DNA of the CDR3 is TGTGCCAGCAGTCCACGGACTAGTTTAGGAGAGACCCAGTACTTC.

J is TRBJ2-1 and V is TRBV7-9; 9 bases align to TRBD2. The CDR3 runs to 15 residues. Germline V CDR1 and CDR2: SEHNR, FQNEAQ (reference sequence). The V gene end was trimmed by 5 bases and the J gene end by 8 bases; junction bases not matched to a gene: 10. CDR3 nucleotide sequence: TGTGCCAGCAGCCCCGTGGCGGGAGGGAGCTATGAGCAGTTCTTC. Protein product: CASSPVAGGSYEQFF.

This chain links TRBV7-2 with TRBJ2-2; 7 bases line up with TRBD2. The CDR3 runs to 15 residues. J lost 6 bases, V lost 1 base, and 5 bases had no gene match. In germline, CDR1 is SGHTA, CDR2 FQGNSA. CDR3 in amino acids: CASSLVAGVSGELFF. CDR3 bases: TGTGCCAGCAGCTTAGTGGCGGGAGTGTCCGGGGAGCTGTTTTTT.

This clonotype appeared many times. The rearrangement joins TRBV30 to TRBJ1-3; D ambiguous. Deletions cut 0 bases from V and 1 base from J, with 7 bases between. This CDR3 has 14 amino acids. Per germline, CDR1 GTSNPN and CDR2 SVGIG (reference sequence). CDR3 nucleotide sequence: TGTGCCTGGAGTGTAAAGGGATCTGGAAACACCATATATTTT. Its protein is CAWSVKGSGNTIYF.

The chain's CDR3 is CASSLSSIMNTEAFF. In nucleotides, the CDR3 is TGTGCCAGCAGTTTATCTTCGATCATGAACACTGAAGCTTTCTTT. The rearrangement links TRBV27 to TRBJ1-1; D uncertain. CDR3 length equals 15 residues. V dropped 0 bases and J dropped 0 bases, with 8 bases sitting between them. CDR1 MNHEY and CDR2 SMNVEV come from the germline V gene (reference sequence).

V gene TRBV4-1 combines with J gene TRBJ2-5, with 9 bases matching TRBD2. Losses at the gene ends were 3 bases for V and 2 bases for J; bases not matched to a gene: 4. The CDR3 is made up of 15 amino acids. Germline V gene lookup returns CDR1 MGHRA and CDR2 YSYEKL. DNA for the CDR3: TGCGCCAGCAGCCAGGTGGGACTAGCTCAAGAGACCCAGTACTTC. Translating gives CASSQVGLAQETQYF.

The V call is TRBV12-3 or TRBV12-4, the J call TRBJ1-2; the D is unclear. This CDR3 has 13 amino acids. V dropped 2 bases and J dropped 4 bases, with 8 bases sitting between them. For the CDR3, the DNA is TGTGCCAGCAGTTTACAAGCGTTCTATGGCTACACCTTC. It yields the protein CASSLQAFYGYTF.

This clonotype was seen more than once but under ten times. The V gene is TRBV30, the J gene TRBJ2-7, with 9 bases matching TRBD1. Germline-derived CDR1 and CDR2 are GTSNPN and SVGIG (reference sequence). This CDR3 is 12 amino acids long. Trimming at V came to 5 bases and at J to 6 bases, leaving 5 bases not matched to a gene. The CDR3 sequence: CAWRGQGPEQYF. The CDR3 bases are TGTGCCTGGCGGGGACAGGGCCCCGAGCAGTACTTC.

This clonotype turned up a few times. The chain employs TRBV3-1 and TRBJ2-3; no firm D call. The V end was cut by 6 bases, the J end by 4 bases, with 8 bases between. The CDR3 length is 12 residues. Germline V CDR1 and CDR2: LGHDT, YNNKEL (reference sequence). The CDR3 loop reads CASSQVADTQYF. CDR3 nucleotide sequence: TGTGCCAGCAGTCAGGTCGCAGATACGCAGTATTTT.

DNA for the CDR3: TGCGCCAGCAGCTTAGGGGGGTTATACGCGAACACTGAAGCTTTCTTT. Translated, it gives CASSLGGLYANTEAFF. V and J are TRBV5-1 and TRBJ1-1, with D possibly being TRBD1 (6 bases). V lost 2 bases, J lost 1 base, and 15 bases lay in between. Per the germline V gene, CDR1 is SGHRS and CDR2 is YFSETQ. The CDR3 sequence is 16 residues long.

The chain links TRBV20-1 to TRBJ2-5; D possibly matches TRBD1 or TRBD2 (6 bases each). The V gene lost 2 bases and the J gene lost 5 bases, with 15 bases spanning the gap. CDR1 and CDR2 from the germline V gene are DFQATT and SNEGSKA (reference sequence). The CDR3 covers 14 residues. CDR3 in amino acids: CSARTGGDPETQYF. CDR3 bases: TGCAGTGCTAGAACCGGGGGCGATCCCGAGACCCAGTACTTC.

The sample holds a few counts of this clonotype. This chain connects TRBV7-6 to TRBJ2-2; D call uncertain. V lost 0 bases, J lost 3 bases, and 14 bases lay in between. The CDR3 has 17 residues. Looked up from germline, CDR1 is SGHVS and CDR2 is FNYEAQ. The CDR3 here is CASSLAITWVDTGELFF. The CDR3 nucleotides read TGTGCCAGCAGCTTAGCCATTACATGGGTGGACACCGGGGAGCTGTTTTTT.

This clonotype has a handful of counts. The chain carries TRBV7-6 and TRBJ2-5; 10 bases are shared with TRBD1. V lost 3 bases to trimming and J lost 5 bases; unmatched junction nucleotides: 6. Germline CDR1 SGHVS, CDR2 FNYEAQ. The CDR3 is made up of 15 amino acids. CDR3 protein: CASSFATGGTETQYF. CDR3 DNA sequence: TGTGCCAGCAGCTTTGCGACAGGGGGCACGGAGACCCAGTACTTC.

In this sample, this clonotype turned up a few times. The chain combines TRBV5-1 with TRBJ2-1; D not certain. The germline V gene encodes CDR1 SGHRS and CDR2 YFSETQ. This CDR3 has 11 amino acids. The V end was cut by 3 bases, the J end by 5 bases, with 3 bases between. The CDR3 protein is CASSWHNEQFF. As DNA, the CDR3 is TGCGCCAGCAGCTGGCACAATGAGCAGTTCTTC.

The table lists this clonotype with a few counts. CDR3 DNA: TGTGCCAGCAGCCAGTGGAATCAGCCCCAGCATTTT. This translates into CASSQWNQPQHF. The genes are TRBV3-1 and TRBJ1-5; D remains ambiguous. V lost 3 bases and J lost 4, with 4 bases in between. The CDR3 length is 12 residues. Germline assignment: CDR1 LGHDT and CDR2 YNNKEL (reference sequence).

Ten or more counts support this clonotype. The chain couples TRBV24-1 to TRBJ2-6; tentative D call: TRBD1 (5 bases). The V end lost 4 bases, the J end lost 3 bases, and 6 bases lay between the germline ends. The CDR3 is 14 amino acids. Germline V gives CDR1 KGHDR, CDR2 SFDVKD. The CDR3 DNA reads as TGTGCCACCAGTGAAACAGGTGGGGCCAACGTCCTGACTTTC. It encodes CATSETGGANVLTF.

This clonotype was counted a few times. The chain combines TRBV24-1 with TRBJ2-7; D perhaps matches TRBD1 (5 bases). CDR3 length equals 12 residues. Germline CDR1 KGHDR, CDR2 SFDVKD. V was trimmed by 1 base and J by 6 bases, leaving 6 bases between them. DNA for the CDR3: TGTGCCACCAGTGATTTTAGGGGCGAGCAGTACTTC. It encodes CATSDFRGEQYF.

There are a few counts of this clonotype. This chain links TRBV3-1 with TRBJ2-7, with D possibly matching TRBD2 (7 bases). Trimming shortened V by 4 bases and J by 2 bases, and 15 bases separated the two germline ends. Germline CDR1 reads LGHDT; CDR2 reads YNNKEL (reference sequence). The CDR3 runs to 15 residues. CDR3 nucleotide sequence: TGTGCCAGCAGCCGCCAAGGGGGGGGCCCCTACGAGCAGTACTTC. Its translation: CASSRQGGGPYEQYF.

This clonotype has a count of ten or more. The chain has TRBV7-6 and TRBJ2-5; D is unresolved. V dropped 4 bases and J dropped 4 bases, with 10 bases sitting between them. The CDR3 has 13 amino acids. Germline CDR1 and CDR2: SGHVS and FNYEAQ. CDR3 in amino acids: CASSSRRGETQYF. The DNA of the CDR3 is TGTGCCAGCAGCTCACGACGAGGAGAGACCCAGTACTTC.

V gene TRBV18 combines with J gene TRBJ2-7; D is unresolved. V was trimmed by 1 base and J by 1 base, leaving 11 bases between them. This CDR3 spans 15 amino acids. Germline V gene data show CDR1 as KGHSH and CDR2 as LQKENI. This CDR3 is CASSPLPAPSYEQYF. CDR3 bases: TGTGCCAGCTCACCACTCCCGGCACCGTCCTACGAGCAGTACTTC.

This clonotype turned up a few times. The V call is TRBV24-1, the J call TRBJ2-7; D gene ambiguous. Looked up from germline, CDR1 is KGHDR and CDR2 is SFDVKD. The CDR3 covers 17 residues. Trimming stripped 2 bases from V and 0 bases from J, with 16 bases between. As DNA, the CDR3 is TGTGCCACCAGTGATTCCGCAGGAGTATCAAGCTCCTACGAGCAGTACTTC. It encodes CATSDSAGVSSSYEQYF.

This clonotype has only a few counts. The V and J genes are TRBV12-3 or TRBV12-4 and TRBJ1-2, with D possibly TRBD1 on 5 matching bases. There are 15 residues in the CDR3. V shed 5 bases and J shed 2 bases, with 15 bases lying between them. CDR3: CASSHRPEGNYGYTF. The CDR3 DNA reads TGTGCCAGCAGTCACCGACCTGAGGGGAACTATGGCTACACCTTC.